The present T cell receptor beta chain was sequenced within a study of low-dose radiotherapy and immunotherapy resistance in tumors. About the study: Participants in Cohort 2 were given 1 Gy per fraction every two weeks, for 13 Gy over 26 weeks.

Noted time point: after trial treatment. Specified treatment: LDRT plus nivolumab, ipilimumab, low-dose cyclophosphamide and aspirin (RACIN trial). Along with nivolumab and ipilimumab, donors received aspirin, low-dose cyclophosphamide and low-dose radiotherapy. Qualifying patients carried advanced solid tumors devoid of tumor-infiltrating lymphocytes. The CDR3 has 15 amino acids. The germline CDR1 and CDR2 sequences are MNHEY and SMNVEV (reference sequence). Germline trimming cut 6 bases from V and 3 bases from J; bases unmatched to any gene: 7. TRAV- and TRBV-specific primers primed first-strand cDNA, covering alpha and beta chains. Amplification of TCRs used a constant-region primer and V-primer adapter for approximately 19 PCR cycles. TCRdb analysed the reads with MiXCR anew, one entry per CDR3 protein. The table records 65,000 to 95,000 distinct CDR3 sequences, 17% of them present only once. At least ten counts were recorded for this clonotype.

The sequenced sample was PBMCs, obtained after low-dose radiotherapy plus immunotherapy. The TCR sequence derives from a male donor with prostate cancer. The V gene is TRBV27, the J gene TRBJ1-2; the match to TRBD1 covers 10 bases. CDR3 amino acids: CASRTGGANDYGYTF. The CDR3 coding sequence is TGTGCCAGCAGGACAGGGGGCGCGAATGACTATGGCTACACCTTC.